The 21 T cell receptor beta chains below were found in one sample sequenced in a study of blood T cells in healthy people across ages. Through a sample-barcoded 5' primer and a J-beta primer mix, a second PCR was run for about 6 to 11 cycles. TCRdb reprocessed the 5' RACE reads with MiXCR, giving one entry per CDR3 protein. This sample carries around 750,000 distinct CDR3 sequences, roughly 50% of them seen once, and the ten largest clones take 41%. Sample: blood. These receptor sequences come from a man older than 75 in good health.

The CDR3 DNA sequence: TGTGCCAGCAGCTTGGCTAGCGGGTCCCAAGAGACCCAGTACTTC. Encoded protein: CASSLASGSQETQYF. The chain combines TRBV7-2 with TRBJ2-5, with 8 positions matching TRBD2. V was clipped by 3 bases and J by 1 base; unmatched bases: 4. The V gene's germline CDR1 is SGHTA and CDR2 FQGNSA. The CDR3 is 15 amino acids.

The chain couples TRBV5-6 to TRBJ1-1, with D possibly TRBD1 on 5 matching bases. V shed 4 bases and J shed 1 base, with 20 bases lying between them. This CDR3 is 17 amino acids long. CDR1 is SGHDT and CDR2 is YYEEEE in the germline V gene. The CDR3, as DNA: TGTGCCAGCAGCCTGGGACCCTATCCGGGGAGGAACACTGAAGCTTTCTTT. Translating it yields CASSLGPYPGRNTEAFF.

This chain connects TRBV7-9 to TRBJ2-7; D remains unclear. The germline gives CDR1 SEHNR, CDR2 FQNEAQ (reference sequence). The CDR3 is 16 residues long. V lost 0 bases and J lost 0, with 12 bases in between. The CDR3 reads CASSLALGAHSYEQYF. CDR3 DNA: TGTGCCAGCAGCTTAGCGCTCGGCGCTCACTCCTACGAGCAGTACTTC.

This chain connects TRBV10-3 to TRBJ2-1, with D unclear. CDR1 and CDR2 (germline): ENHRY, SYGVKD. The length of the CDR3 is 16 residues. V lost 0 bases to trimming and J lost 3 bases, with 12 bases between them. The CDR3 here is CAISESGHRDYNEQFF. The CDR3 DNA reads as TGTGCCATCAGTGAGTCGGGCCACCGTGACTACAATGAGCAGTTCTTC.

This clonotype was seen a few times. The CDR3: CASGQRGTENIQYF. The CDR3 DNA follows: TGTGCCAGCGGCCAAAGGGGCACCGAAAACATTCAGTACTTC. The chain links TRBV2 to TRBJ2-4, with a possible D match to TRBD1 (5 bases). The germline V gene encodes CDR1 SNHLY and CDR2 FYNNEI. The CDR3 totals 14 residues. V shed 8 bases and J shed 5 bases, with 16 bases lying between them.

The sample holds a few counts of this clonotype. This rearrangement joins TRBV6-2 or TRBV6-3 to TRBJ1-2; 7 nucleotides line up with TRBD1. The germline gives CDR1 MNHEY, CDR2 SVGEGT. The CDR3 runs to 11 residues. J was trimmed by 13 bases and V by 5 bases; bases with no gene match: 7. The CDR3 DNA sequence: TGTGCCAGCAGTACCGGGACAGCCAGCACCTTC. As protein: CASSTGTASTF.

The V call is TRBV10-3, the J call TRBJ2-1; a possible D gene is TRBD1 (7 bases). Germline V gives CDR1 ENHRY, CDR2 SYGVKD. The CDR3 is made up of 15 amino acids. V was clipped by 6 bases and J by 0 bases, with 12 bases between them. In DNA, the CDR3 is TGTGCCATCAGGCCAGGGGGGACCTCCTACAATGAGCAGTTCTTC. This sequence encodes CAIRPGGTSYNEQFF.

The V and J genes are TRBV10-3 and TRBJ2-7; D uncertain. Germline assignment: CDR1 ENHRY and CDR2 SYGVKD. This CDR3 has 11 residues. Trimming left V 9 bases short and J 3 bases short, with 9 bases between. CDR3 in DNA: TGTGCCATAACGGACGACTACGAGCAGTACTTC. This translates into CAITDDYEQYF.

This clonotype has only a few counts. The V call is TRBV9, the J call TRBJ2-5, with D hard to call. Germline assignment: CDR1 SGDLS and CDR2 YYNGEE. The CDR3 contains 16 residues. Trimming pared 0 bases from V and 5 bases from J, leaving 17 bases between. The CDR3 nucleotides are TGTGCCAGCAGCGTAGAATCCGGAACTATTGGGGAGACCCAGTACTTC. Protein sequence: CASSVESGTIGETQYF.

The chain employs TRBV29-1 and TRBJ2-3, with 11 bases aligning to TRBD2. With 8 bases clipped from V and 6 bases from J, the junction kept 10 bases outside the gene matches. The CDR3 is made up of 14 amino acids. From germline, CDR1 is SQVTM and CDR2 ANQGSEA. CDR3 residues: CSPRLASGGDTQYF. CDR3 nucleotide sequence: TGCAGCCCCCGCCTGGCTAGCGGGGGGGATACGCAGTATTTT.

This clonotype was seen once. The chain links TRBV9 to TRBJ2-2; tentatively, D is TRBD2 (6 bases). The CDR3 contains 16 residues. In germline, CDR1 is SGDLS, CDR2 YYNGEE. V was trimmed by 0 bases and J by 1 base, leaving 10 bases between them. The CDR3 nucleotides are TGTGCCAGCAGCGTAGAAGTTAGCGGGAACACCGGGGAGCTGTTTTTT. Its protein product is CASSVEVSGNTGELFF.

In its sample, this clonotype was seen once. The rearrangement links TRBV7-9 to TRBJ2-7; D uncertain. Trimming left V 7 bases short and J 2 bases short, with 15 bases between. CDR1 SEHNR and CDR2 FQNEAQ come from the germline V gene (reference sequence). CDR3 length: 14 amino acids. CDR3 residues: CASTPGGQTYEQYF. The CDR3 DNA sequence: TGTGCCAGCACCCCCGGTGGGCAGACCTACGAGCAGTACTTC.

The J gene is TRBJ1-2, the V gene TRBV20-1, with D unclear. CDR3 length: 12 residues. CDR1 DFQATT and CDR2 SNEGSKA come from the germline V gene (reference sequence). Between the trimmed V and J ends, which lost 0 bases and 2 bases, there was a span of 4 bases. CDR3 residues: CSARDLNYGYTF. CDR3 bases: TGCAGTGCTAGAGACTTAAACTATGGCTACACCTTC.

This clonotype has more than one count but fewer than ten. This sequence joins TRBV5-1 and TRBJ1-2; D is perhaps TRBD1 (5 bases). The CDR3 is 15 residues long. Trimming stripped 0 bases from V and 4 bases from J, with 13 bases between. Germline-derived CDR1 and CDR2 are SGHRS and YFSETQ. The CDR3 region is CASSLGQGVPYGYTF. DNA for the CDR3: TGCGCCAGCAGCTTGGGACAAGGGGTCCCCTATGGCTACACCTTC.

The chain employs TRBV12-3 or TRBV12-4 and TRBJ1-2, with D hard to call. V was shortened by 2 bases and J by 7 bases, with 11 bases between the two germline ends. The CDR3 runs to 13 residues. CDR3 in DNA: TGTGCCAGCAGTTTATTGGGCCCCACTGGCTACACCTTC. Amino acid sequence: CASSLLGPTGYTF.

V and J are TRBV11-3 and TRBJ2-1; D possibly corresponds to TRBD1 (7 bases). The CDR3 runs to 13 residues. Germline loops: CDR1 SGHNT, CDR2 YENEEA. Trimming removed 5 bases at V and 8 bases at J, with 13 bases between. This CDR3 reads CASSPRGVDEQFF. CDR3 sequence (DNA): TGTGCCAGCAGCCCCAGGGGGGTCGATGAGCAGTTCTTC. Using reference TRBV11-3 and TRBJ2-1 for the parts outside the CDR3, the full variable domain is EAGVVQSPRYKIIEKKQPVAFWCNPISGHNTLYWYLQNLGQGPELLIRYENEEAVDDSQLPKDRFSAERLKGVDSTLKIQPAELGDSAVYLCASSPRGVDEQFFGPGTRLTVL.

The chain carries TRBV7-8 and TRBJ2-3; no clear D. CDR3 size: 16 residues. V was shortened by 5 bases and J by 2 bases, with 17 bases between the two germline ends. Germline CDR1 and CDR2: SGHVS and FQNEAQ. CDR3 residues: CASSPPGLGPTDTQYF. The CDR3 DNA follows: TGTGCCAGCAGCCCTCCCGGTCTAGGTCCCACAGATACGCAGTATTTT.

This sequence joins TRBV11-2 and TRBJ2-5; D could derive from TRBD1 or TRBD2 (6 bases each). In germline, CDR1 is SGHAT, CDR2 FQNNGV. This CDR3 comprises 12 residues. The ends were cut back, 3 bases at V and 8 bases at J, with 10 bases in the middle. The DNA for the CDR3 is TGTGCCAGCAGCTTTGAGGGGGGCACCCAGTACTTC. Residues: CASSFEGGTQYF.

A few counts support this clonotype. This chain connects TRBV6-2 or TRBV6-3 to TRBJ2-3; 9 bases agree with TRBD1. Trimming cost V 6 bases and J 14 bases; bases outside gene matches: 9. Germline CDR1 MNHEY, CDR2 SVGEGT. The CDR3 runs to 12 residues. This chain's CDR3 is CASSRDRGDAYF. DNA for the CDR3: TGTGCCAGCAGCCGCGACAGGGGGGACGCGTATTTT.

In this sample, this clonotype turned up a few times. The chain is built from TRBV20-1 and TRBJ2-6; no clear D gene. The CDR3 contains 16 residues. With 0 bases removed from V and 0 bases from J, the gap between germline ends came to 9 bases. Per the germline V gene, CDR1 is DFQATT and CDR2 is SNEGSKA (reference sequence). CDR3 region: CSARDKGSSGANVLTF. In DNA, the CDR3 is TGCAGTGCTAGAGATAAGGGCAGCTCTGGGGCCAACGTCCTGACTTTC.

The table lists this clonotype with a few counts. This chain connects TRBV27 to TRBJ2-1; 7 positions match TRBD2. Germline V gene lookup returns CDR1 MNHEY and CDR2 SMNVEV (reference sequence). The CDR3 has 15 residues. After removal of 5 bases from V and 3 bases from J, the junction contained 7 bases not matched to a gene. The CDR3, as DNA: TGTGCCAGCAGTGCCTGGGCGGGAGTCTACAATGAGCAGTTCTTC. Translating it yields CASSAWAGVYNEQFF.